The T cell receptor (beta chain) under discussion was sequenced for a study of blood T cell repertoires in COVID-19. In the study overall: Both acute and convalescent COVID-19 samples were obtained from the United States, Italy and Spain. PBMCs, B-cell-depleted T cells, or T cells provided the cDNA or gDNA that made up the material.

Germline CDR1 and CDR2: LNHDA and SQIVND (reference sequence). Trimming at V came to 7 bases and at J to 5 bases, leaving 7 bases not matched to a gene. CDR3 length: 14 amino acids. In assigning cohorts, the study relied on participant-reported clinical history. Generated by immunoSEQ multiplex PCR, the TCRdb table keeps only in-frame clones and is missing some. The data show a few hundred thousand clones, around four fifths seen once. The genes are TRBV19 and TRBJ1-1, with TRBD1 identical over 10 bases. The sequence was collected from a woman between 50 and 59 years old who had recovered from COVID-19. Sequences were obtained from PBMCs or T cells enriched from blood (not recorded which). Here the CDR3 reads CASTPGQGMTEAFF. CDR3 DNA sequence: TGTGCCAGTACTCCGGGACAGGGGATGACTGAAGCTTTCTTT. The whole variable domain, filled in from reference TRBV19 and TRBJ1-1, reads DGGITQSPKYLFRKEGQNVTLSCEQNLNHDAMYWYRQDPGQGLRLIYYSQIVNDFQKGDIAEGYSVSREKKESFPLTVTSAQKNPTAFYLCASTPGQGMTEAFFGQGTRLTVV.